This TCR beta chain was observed in a study of OX40 agonist ivuxolimab in advanced cancers. Overall study: Patients were treated with intravenous ivuxolimab, dosed at 0.01 to 10 mg/kg and infused every 2 weeks. Patients with hepatocellular carcinoma, melanoma, renal cell or head and neck cancer made up the dose-escalation patients. Study results and limitations: The CD4+ and CD8+ T cells in the blood had expanded clonally by week 6 at 0.1 to 3.0 mg/kg. The antigen specificity of the peripheral T cells (those that were expanded) was not determined.

Only one count was recorded for this clone. The antigen is unknown. Trimming removed 0 bases at V and 8 bases at J, with 11 bases between. This CDR3 spans 13 amino acids. The germline V gene has CDR1 SQVTM and CDR2 ANQGSEA. Profiled with immunoSEQ multiplex PCR; TCRdb holds only in-frame clones, not every one. The table has some 50,000 clones, 70% to 90% seen once. The chain uses TRBV29-1 and TRBJ1-3, with no clear D. This clonotype was obtained from an adult with an advanced solid tumor such as melanoma, head and neck, liver or kidney cancer. The sequenced sample was CD4+ or CD8+ T cells sorted from blood, obtained in a trial of the OX40 agonist ivuxolimab. The CDR3 loop reads CSVEERGLDTIYF. The CDR3 region has the DNA TGCAGCGTTGAAGAGCGAGGGCTAGACACCATATATTTT.